This TCR beta chain stems from a study of T-cell reconstitution after alpha-beta-depleted transplantation in children. Study-wide findings and caveats: Newly produced T cells mostly provided counts and TCRbeta diversity after one year, as hyperexpanded clones declined. Alpha-beta T cells present about two months after transplant were reported to originate from several hundred expanded graft clones. Where some patients showed high TCRbeta diversity at day 60, it came from recipient T cells and thymic progenitors that had survived.

Unique molecular identifiers were used in preparing the TCRbeta library. TCRdb processed the PCR reads anew with MiXCR; each CDR3 protein has one entry. This repertoire shows 70,000 to 95,000 distinct CDR3 sequences, 15% to 20% found once; its top ten account for roughly half. Worth noting for this clonotype: The antigen remains undetermined.

With 5 bases clipped from V and 1 base from J, the junction kept 8 bases outside the gene matches. The CDR3 consists of 18 residues. The germline gives CDR1 LNHDA, CDR2 SQIVND (reference sequence). Sequencing used PBMCs, mostly from graft donor cells, obtained 360 days after TCRalphabeta/CD19-depleted stem cell transplant. V is TRBV19 and J is TRBJ2-2, with TRBD2 matching over 12 bases. The receptor was isolated from a male patient aged 2-9 years who had a stem cell transplant for acute lymphoblastic leukemia, so the T cells may come from the graft donor. Here the CDR3 DNA reads TGTGCCAGTAGTTGGCCTAGCGGGAGGGCCTTGAACACCGGGGAGCTGTTTTTT. It encodes CASSWPSGRALNTGELFF.